A single sample is the source of the 20 T cell receptor beta chains below, sequenced in a study of monozygotic twins with inflammatory bowel disease. TCRdb reprocessed the 5' RACE reads and stores each CDR3 protein as one record, lacking DNA. This sample contains around 370,000 distinct CDR3 sequences. The sequenced material came from blood. Source of these receptors: a human donor with ulcerative colitis or Crohn's disease, or a healthy co-twin of an affected twin (not recorded which).

The chain couples TRBV5-4 to TRBJ2-5. Germline V gene sequence: CDR1 SGHNT, CDR2 YYREEE (reference sequence). There are 15 residues in the CDR3. CDR3 sequence: CASSLEGTFSETQYF. Combining the CDR3 with reference TRBV5-4 and TRBJ2-5 gives the whole variable domain ETGVTQSPTHLIKTRGQQVTLRCSSQSGHNTVSWYQQALGQGPQFIFQYYREEENGRGNFPPRFSGLQFPNYSSELNVNALELDDSALYLCASSLEGTFSETQYFGPGTRLLVL.

The rearrangement uses TRBV18 and TRBJ1-5; TCRdb proposes TRBD1, but this gene call is untestable without DNA. The CDR3 consists of 17 residues. Germline V gene sequence: CDR1 KGHSH, CDR2 LQKENI. CDR3 amino acids: CASSPWGTDESNQPQHF.

The genes are TRBV5-1 and TRBJ2-7. Germline values: CDR1 SGHRS, CDR2 YFSETQ. The CDR3 length is 14 residues. CDR3 loop: CASSSRQGPYEQYF.

The rearrangement uses TRBV6-2 or TRBV6-3 and TRBJ2-3; TCRdb's D call of TRBD2 is untestable without DNA. CDR1 MNHEY and CDR2 SVGEGT come from the germline V gene. The CDR3 consists of 18 residues. CDR3: CASSYSASGGLSTDTQYF.

The chain joins TRBV5-1 to TRBJ2-1; TCRdb designates TRBD2, a call that cannot be tested without DNA. In germline, CDR1 is SGHRS, CDR2 YFSETQ. The CDR3 has 15 residues. CDR3 sequence reads: CASSPGDRDANEQFF.

The J gene is TRBJ2-1, the V gene TRBV7-8. This CDR3 has 12 amino acids. Per germline, CDR1 SGHVS and CDR2 FQNEAQ. The CDR3: CASSPLGHEQFF.

The chain's CDR3 is CASSWGLDSITGELFF. The J gene is TRBJ2-2, the V gene TRBV5-1; TCRdb outputs TRBD1, but without DNA this stays unchecked. Germline assignment: CDR1 SGHRS and CDR2 YFSETQ. This CDR3 comprises 16 residues. Combining the CDR3 with reference TRBV5-1 and TRBJ2-2 gives the whole variable domain KAGVTQTPRYLIKTRGQQVTLSCSPISGHRSVSWYQQTPGQGLQFLFEYFSETQRNKGNFPGRFSGRQFSNSRSEMNVSTLELGDSALYLCASSWGLDSITGELFFGEGSRLTVL.

V and J are TRBV7-2 and TRBJ2-3; lacking DNA, the TRBD1 call made by TCRdb goes unchecked. CDR3 length: 17 residues. CDR1 and CDR2 from the germline V gene are SGHTA and FQGNSA. CDR3 protein: CASSTGQGAYSTDTQYF.

The rearrangement uses TRBV12-3 or TRBV12-4 and TRBJ2-3. The CDR3 is 18 amino acids. The CDR3: CASSLGEPKPGYTDTQYF.

The chain carries TRBV5-1 and TRBJ1-2. The CDR3 contains 11 residues. Per germline, CDR1 SGHRS and CDR2 YFSETQ. The CDR3 protein is CASSLGPSYTF.

The chain couples TRBV5-1 to TRBJ2-5; TCRdb indicates TRBD2, and absent DNA this call remains unverified. The CDR3 sequence is 18 residues long. Germline CDR1 reads SGHRS; CDR2 reads YFSETQ. The CDR3 sequence is CASSLALTSGGPQETQYF.

The chain carries TRBV20-1 and TRBJ1-5; the TCRdb call, TRBD1, lacks DNA for checking. This CDR3 is 15 amino acids long. CDR1 and CDR2 from the germline V gene are DFQATT and SNEGSKA (reference sequence). The CDR3 sequence: CSAGGQIVSNQPQHF.

The rearrangement uses TRBV7-6 and TRBJ2-7; there is no DNA to check the TCRdb D call of TRBD1. This CDR3 region has 12 residues. CDR1 SGHVS and CDR2 FNYEAQ come from the germline V gene. CDR3: CASSHTGNEQYF.

CDR3 amino acids: CASSVTGGLTEAFF. The chain uses TRBV7-9 and TRBJ1-1; TCRdb reports TRBD1, a call that lacks DNA to check it against. The CDR3 covers 14 residues. Germline V CDR1 and CDR2: SEHNR, FQNEAQ (reference sequence). Using reference TRBV7-9 and TRBJ1-1 for the parts outside the CDR3, the full variable domain is DTGVSQNPRHKITKRGQNVTFRCDPISEHNRLYWYRQTLGQGPEFLTYFQNEAQLEKSRLLSDRFSAERPKGSFSTLEIQRTEQGDSAMYLCASSVTGGLTEAFFGQGTRLTVV.

The rearrangement joins TRBV18 to TRBJ2-7; without DNA, the TCRdb call of TRBD1 cannot be checked. This CDR3 contains 18 residues. Germline V gives CDR1 KGHSH, CDR2 LQKENI. CDR3 region: CASSLLPPGQVAQYEQYF.

V usage is TRBV11-1 and J usage is TRBJ1-4; there is no DNA to check the TCRdb D call of TRBD1. Germline CDR1 and CDR2: SGHAT and FQDESV (reference sequence). This CDR3 contains 15 residues. This chain's CDR3 is CASSPRQAGGEKLFF. The variable domain in full, with the rest retrieved from reference TRBV11-1 and TRBJ1-4, is EAEVAQSPRYKITEKSQAVAFWCDPISGHATLYWYRQILGQGPELLVQFQDESVVDDSQLPKDRFSAERLKGVDSTLKIQPAELGDSAMYLCASSPRQAGGEKLFFGSGTQLSVL.

V and J are TRBV4-3 and TRBJ2-1. The V gene's germline CDR1 is LGHNA and CDR2 YSLEER. The CDR3 is made up of 16 amino acids. CDR3 loop: CASSQDSGGLYNEQFF.

The chain is built from TRBV7-2 and TRBJ2-3; no DNA is available, so the TRBD2 call from TCRdb remains unchecked. Germline values: CDR1 SGHTA, CDR2 FQGNSA. The CDR3 runs 15 residues. CDR3 region: CASGQSLGPTDTQYF.

The CDR3 protein is CASSMGGGEQPQHF. The chain is built from TRBV19 and TRBJ1-5. This CDR3 is built from 14 residues. CDR1 is LNHDA and CDR2 is SQIVND in the germline V gene (reference sequence).

The genes are TRBV7-2 and TRBJ2-1; no DNA is available, so the TRBD1 call from TCRdb remains unchecked. Germline assignment: CDR1 SGHTA and CDR2 FQGNSA. CDR3 length: 16 amino acids. CDR3 region: CASSLVPGGRPNEQFF.